This entry describes one T cell receptor (beta chain). The V gene's germline CDR1 is SGHRS and CDR2 YFSETQ. The CDR3 spans 18 residues. Trimming removed 3 bases at V and 2 bases at J, with 20 bases between. The assay was immunoSEQ multiplex PCR, and TCRdb's table has in-frame clones only and misses some. The sample carries 60,000 to 90,000 clones, 95% to 97% recorded once. The sample comes from a study of technical replicates of blood from a handful of donors. This chain joins TRBV5-1 and TRBJ2-2, with D perhaps TRBD1 (5 bases). The source is a human donor in good health. The source material was T cells isolated from PBMCs. The CDR3 spells CASSSEKDTILNTGELFF. In DNA form, the CDR3 reads TGCGCCAGCAGCTCGGAAAAGGACACGATACTTAACACCGGGGAGCTGTTTTTT.